This T cell receptor (beta chain) was sequenced in a study of T cell responses to AZD1222 COVID-19 vaccine. The V gene's germline CDR1 is MDHEN and CDR2 SYDVKM. V lost 5 bases, J lost 4 bases, and 6 bases lay in between. The CDR3 is 11 residues long. The table came from immunoSEQ multiplex PCR; TCRdb's copy has only in-frame clones and leaves some out. The sample consists of roughly 100,000 clones, 88% of them appearing once. The rearrangement uses TRBV28 and TRBJ2-7; the D is unclear. The input for sequencing was peripheral blood, taken on day 0 of AZD1222 vaccination. This TCR was sampled from an adult in good health. CDR3 loop: CASSVRYEQYF. The CDR3 DNA reads TGTGCCAGCAGTGTAAGATACGAGCAGTACTTC. Full variable domain (rest looked up from reference TRBV28 and TRBJ2-7): DVKVTQSSRYLVKRTGEKVFLECVQDMDHENMFWYRQDPGLGLRLIYFSYDVKMKEKGDIPEGYSVSREKKERFSLILESASTNQTSMYLCASSVRYEQYFGPGTRLTVT.